What follows is one T cell receptor (beta chain) and its context. Its cognate antigen has yet to be identified. No much larger clone is present one base from it, and per-base qualities are unavailable. Libraries were prepared through the immunoSEQ multiplex PCR assay. The hsTCRB Kit was used according to the manufacturer's protocol to amplify rearranged TCR beta chain sequences. Sequencing of TCRB libraries was carried out on an Illumina MiSeq. The authors' analysis ran thus. The proprietary platform of the kit vendor was used for demultiplexing, trimming and gene mapping. Imported from immuneACCESS, the table was reduced by TCRdb to in-frame sequences with V and J called. These copies leave out some clones; in studies compared against another copy, an unresolved V gene accounts for under half, and the cause of the remainder is not known. V and J calls and clone size follow that table, whereas D and trimming were derived from the DNA. For this sample there are about 38,000 clones; about four fifths appear just once. About 5% of the sample is in the top ten clones.

This entry belongs to a study of a mutant IDH1 vaccine in newly diagnosed glioma (dated by TCRdb to 2020 to 2023). For the study in its entirety: Eight vaccinations were administered to patients in weeks 1, 3, 5, 7, 11, 15, 19 and 23, corresponding to visits V03 through V10. Vaccination started 4-6 weeks after radiotherapy alone, or was given together with temozolomide cycles in the groups whose treatment included chemotherapy. Of the 25 to 40 patients who were treated, about 62% were male and approximately 40% were female, and the mean age was around 43 years. Prior to enrollment, standard therapy consisting of radiotherapy alone, temozolomide alone, or radiochemotherapy with temozolomide had been administered to patients, with the combination being received by most patients. Peripheral blood samples were drawn at six visits, namely V03 (baseline), V05, V07, V10, V12 and V13. Longitudinal TCRB deep sequencing was performed for some 25 treated patients wherever samples were available for exploratory analyses. Study-wide conclusions, independent of this receptor: According to the authors, sample limitations meant that analyses of patient blood samples could not be reproduced. Selection of PBMC samples for TCRB deep sequencing was based on availability. Changes in the top peripheral T cell clonotypes picked up by TCRB sequencing did not appear to be linked to pseudoprogression. Across multiple MHC alleles, vaccine-induced immune responses were seen in more than 80% of patients.

V is clipped by 5 bases and J by 3 bases, and the sequence between their germline boundaries is 13 bases long. Taken from the germline V gene, the CDR1 and CDR2 loops are MNHEY and SVGAGI. The CDR3 contains 14 residues, cysteine and phenylalanine counted. Kept here is only the CDR3 DNA, which spans 42 bases and is read in frame from base 1. The sample's time point label is to be understood as: week 23, last vaccination. Every vaccine dose consisted of 300 ug of a 20-mer mutant IDH1 peptide in Montanide, administered subcutaneously together with topical imiquimod. The donors had newly diagnosed IDH1-mutant astrocytomas of WHO grade 3 or 4 that showed loss of nuclear ATRX. The samples were drawn from NOA16, a multicentre, single-arm, open-label phase I trial in Germany that tested a mutant IDH1 peptide vaccine in humans for the first time. Genomic DNA for TCRB sequencing was isolated from EDTA blood with the DNeasy Blood and Tissue Kit.

The source material was PBMCs, sampled from a glioma patient whose treatment included an IDH1 peptide vaccine. The rearranged segments are TRBV6-5 and TRBJ1-2; the D segment could be TRBD1, given 6 matching bases. This receptor was obtained from a man aged 40-55 years with glioma. The CDR3 here reads CASSHRDRDYGYTF. Read as DNA, the sequence is TGTGCCAGCAGTCACAGGGATCGGGACTATGGCTACACCTTC.